This TCR beta chain is from a study of blood T cell repertoires in COVID-19 (dated by TCRdb to about 2020). For the wider study: Samples from collaborators originated in the United States, Italy and Spain and spanned both the acute and convalescent phases of COVID-19. The prospective study material was composed of cDNA or gDNA derived from T cells, B-cell-depleted T cells, or PBMCs. Subjects who had been exposed to COVID-19, were actively infected with it, or had recovered from it provided the deeply sampled blood TCRbeta repertoires that made up the dataset. A freely available public database, intended as a resource for researchers studying the immune response to SARS-CoV-2, is where the repertoires were released. The samples were drawn from the first 160 participants of the ongoing ImmuneRACE study and from some 1,300 subjects provided by 6 global collaborators. A de-identified subject ID, COVID-19 status, age in years and sex were almost always included in the sample metadata. Where HLA class I and class II types were available, the types were taken from metadata supplied by the sample provider, not from assay-based typing.

From the cysteine through the phenylalanine, the CDR3 covers 11 amino acids. Of all the DNA, just the CDR3 is kept, 33 bases in frame from base 1. Here V drops 5 bases and J drops 13 bases, and the junction holds 8 bases not matched to any gene. From a lookup of the germline V gene (reference sequence), CDR1 and CDR2 are LNHDA and SQIVND. Collaborating institutions collected whole blood in K2EDTA tubes following their own protocols. For TCRbeta analysis, collaborators shipped samples as frozen whole blood, isolated PBMCs, or DNA extracted from either of those sample types. Findings and caveats that apply to the study as a whole: The amount of clinical and demographic metadata varied by source and participant and was provided uncurated.

The immunoSEQ Assay, a bias-controlled multiplex PCR, was used to amplify TCRbeta CDR3 regions from genomic DNA. From the authors' description of their analysis: The number of nucleated cells in each sample was estimated by amplification of reference gene primers within the assay. To quantify the absolute abundance of each unique TCRbeta CDR3 rearrangement, sequence reads were collapsed and filtered. For each sample, productive Simpson clonality was calculated as the square root of Simpson's diversity index over productive rearrangements. TCRdb mirrors the immuneACCESS table, restricted to in-frame sequences. Some clones are absent from its copies; in checked studies, under half trace to an unresolved V gene, and the reason for the others is unknown. V and J calls and clone size follow that table, whereas D and trimming were derived from the DNA. In all, the sample holds under 300,000 clones, and roughly 89% of those were seen once. The ten largest clonotypes hold 2% to 2.5% of the sample.

Regarding this clone: Its specific antigen is unknown. The input lacks base qualities; no much larger clone sits a single base away.

The chain employs TRBV19 and TRBJ2-7, with TRBD2 matching 7 junction bases. Sequencing was performed on peripheral blood. The source of this sequence is a man in his fifties or sixties with acute or convalescent COVID-19. The DNA is TGTGCCAGTAGTTATGGACTAGAAAAATACTTC. Its translation reads: CASSYGLEKYF.